These 22 T cell receptor beta chains were sequenced from one sample in a study of immune evolution from preneoplasia to lung adenocarcinoma. Some clones are missing from TCRdb's copy, which holds only in-frame ones; the method was immunoSEQ multiplex PCR. Here the sample spans a few thousand clones, 80% being singletons. The sequencing sample was made of FFPE adjacent normal lung tissue. These receptors originate from a donor aged 70 or over with lung adenocarcinoma.

This clone occurred a few times. V and J are TRBV30 and TRBJ2-6; no firm D call. Germline V gene sequence: CDR1 GTSNPN, CDR2 SVGIG (reference sequence). V lost 6 bases and J 0 bases, leaving 9 bases between the germline ends. The CDR3 contains 14 residues. Here the CDR3 reads CACSPNSGANVLTF. The CDR3 region has the DNA TGTGCCTGCTCCCCCAACTCTGGGGCCAACGTCCTGACTTTC.

The gene calls are TRBV29-1 and TRBJ1-2, with 9 bases matching TRBD1. The CDR3 extends over 14 amino acids. Unmatched junction bases numbered 13, after V lost 6 bases and J lost 8 bases. Germline CDR1 is SQVTM and CDR2 is ANQGSEA. CDR3 DNA sequence: TGCAGCGTCCCCGAGGGGGACAGGGTTTTAGGCTACACCTTC. Translated, it gives CSVPEGDRVLGYTF.

This clone has a single count. The CDR3 DNA follows: TGTGCCAGCGTACCAAATTCGGGGGGCACAGATACGCAGTATTTT. Translating gives CASVPNSGGTDTQYF. V and J are TRBV21-1 and TRBJ2-3; the D segment call TRBD2 is taken from the table without a DNA check. TRBV21-1 is termed a pseudogene. This CDR3 region has 15 residues.

This chain links TRBV7-6 with TRBJ2-2; no reliable D call. With 1 base removed from V and 0 bases from J, the gap between germline ends came to 6 bases. Germline CDR1 reads SGHVS; CDR2 reads FNYEAQ. There are 15 residues in the CDR3. CDR3 DNA sequence: TGTGCCAGCAGCTTAGGTGCAACGAACACCGGGGAGCTGTTTTTT. It encodes CASSLGATNTGELFF. The full variable domain, with the rest looked up from reference TRBV7-6 and TRBJ2-2, is GAGVSQSPRYKVTKRGQDVALRCDPISGHVSLYWYRQALGQGPEFLTYFNYEAQQDKSGLPNDRFSAERPEGSISTLTIQRTEQRDSAMYRCASSLGATNTGELFFGEGSRLTVL.

V is TRBV29-1 and J is TRBJ2-1; D is possibly TRBD1 (5 bases). Trimming stripped 0 bases from V and 3 bases from J, with 9 bases between. The CDR3 sequence is 14 residues long. The germline gives CDR1 SQVTM, CDR2 ANQGSEA. The CDR3 nucleotides read TGCAGCGTTGAAGACAGGGTCGTCTACAATGAGCAGTTCTTC. Translation: CSVEDRVVYNEQFF.

In its sample, this clone was seen a few times. V is TRBV19 and J is TRBJ2-7; 8 bases are shared with TRBD2. J lost 6 bases, V lost 3 bases, and 10 bases had no gene match. This CDR3 has 15 residues. CDR1 and CDR2 (germline): LNHDA, SQIVND (reference sequence). The CDR3 region is CASSIRAGDKGEQYF. The DNA for the CDR3 is TGTGCCAGTAGTATTAGAGCGGGAGATAAGGGCGAGCAGTACTTC.

V is TRBV27 and J is TRBJ1-2; 8 nucleotides agree with TRBD1. After removal of 5 bases from V and 8 bases from J, the junction contained 7 bases not matched to a gene. CDR3 length: 13 residues. The V gene's germline CDR1 is MNHEY and CDR2 SMNVEV (reference sequence). For the CDR3, the DNA is TGTGCCAGCAGTACAGGGGGAACGAAAGGCTACACCTTC. As protein: CASSTGGTKGYTF.

The chain couples TRBV9 to TRBJ2-5; 7 bases are shared with TRBD2. V trimming: 0 bases; J trimming: 2 bases; junction bases outside the gene matches: 7. Looked up from germline, CDR1 is SGDLS and CDR2 is YYNGEE. The CDR3 contains 16 residues. CDR3 DNA sequence: TGTGCCAGCAGCGTAGGCCCCGTGGGGGGGCAAGAGACCCAGTACTTC. This encodes CASSVGPVGGQETQYF.

The rearrangement uses TRBV7-6 and TRBJ2-3, with D uncertain. Trimming removed 0 bases from V and 0 bases from J, with 4 bases in between. Germline values: CDR1 SGHVS, CDR2 FNYEAQ. The CDR3 has 14 amino acids. The CDR3, as DNA: TGTGCCAGCAGCTTAGCTTTTAGCACAGATACGCAGTATTTT. Protein: CASSLAFSTDTQYF.

In its sample, this clone was seen a few times. J is TRBJ1-2 and V is TRBV7-2; maybe TRBD1 (5 bases). CDR3 length: 13 amino acids. The ends were cut back, 5 bases at V and 4 bases at J, with 11 bases in the middle. Germline CDR1 SGHTA, CDR2 FQGNSA. CDR3 sequence (DNA): TGTGCCAGCAGCCTGGACACGTCCTATGGCTACACCTTC. It translates to CASSLDTSYGYTF.

The J gene is TRBJ2-3, the V gene TRBV4-1; 15 bases are shared with TRBD2. This CDR3 has 20 residues. J lost 1 base, V lost 2 bases, and 10 bases had no gene match. Germline V CDR1 and CDR2: MGHRA, YSYEKL. The CDR3 sequence is CASSQPGLAGGPRGTDTQYF. CDR3 DNA sequence: TGCGCCAGCAGCCAACCCGGACTAGCGGGAGGGCCCAGGGGCACAGATACGCAGTATTTT.

The chain joins TRBV27 to TRBJ2-7, with 9 bases matching TRBD1. The V gene's germline CDR1 is MNHEY and CDR2 SMNVEV (reference sequence). The junction had 5 bases not matched to a gene; V was cut back by 8 bases and J by 6 bases. CDR3 length equals 12 residues. The CDR3 loop reads CASGGQGFEQYF. The CDR3 DNA follows: TGTGCCAGCGGGGGACAGGGATTCGAGCAGTACTTC.

This chain links TRBV2 with TRBJ1-1, with a possible D match to TRBD1 (5 bases). The germline CDR1 and CDR2 sequences are SNHLY and FYNNEI. Trimming shortened V by 5 bases and J by 1 base, and 11 bases separated the two germline ends. The CDR3 length is 14 residues. The CDR3 protein is CASSNGAGNTEAFF. The CDR3, as DNA: TGTGCCAGCAGTAATGGGGCGGGGAACACTGAAGCTTTCTTT.

The rearrangement joins TRBV29-1 to TRBJ1-1; the D gene is possibly TRBD1 (5 bases). Germline V gene data show CDR1 as SQVTM and CDR2 as ANQGSEA. Trimming removed 3 bases from V and 1 base from J, with 12 bases in between. This CDR3 has 14 amino acids. CDR3 loop: CSVDFGQQNTEAFF. CDR3 nucleotides: TGCAGCGTTGATTTCGGACAACAGAACACTGAAGCTTTCTTT.

V gene TRBV7-2 combines with J gene TRBJ2-1; D remains unclear. Germline V CDR1 and CDR2: SGHTA, FQGNSA. The germline V and J ends were trimmed by 4 bases and 5 bases, with 15 bases remaining between them. CDR3 length equals 15 residues. CDR3 in amino acids: CASSSLRVLDNEQFF. The CDR3 DNA reads as TGTGCCAGCAGCTCATTACGAGTATTGGACAATGAGCAGTTCTTC.

The V gene is TRBV6-6, the J gene TRBJ1-1; 7 bases agree with TRBD1. The CDR3 is 15 residues long. Trimming removed 2 bases from V and 3 bases from J; junction bases left unmatched: 6. Germline-derived CDR1 and CDR2 are MNHNY and SVGAGI (reference sequence). CDR3 DNA sequence: TGTGCCAGCAGTTACACAACAGGGGAGGACACTGAAGCTTTCTTT. It yields the protein CASSYTTGEDTEAFF.

The chain recombines TRBV11-3 with TRBJ1-2; 7 nucleotides agree with TRBD1. This CDR3 is built from 13 residues. Looked up from germline, CDR1 is SGHNT and CDR2 is YENEEA. V lost 5 bases, J lost 4 bases, and 4 bases stayed unmatched. CDR3 residues: CASSPGQVYGYTF. The CDR3 DNA follows: TGTGCCAGCAGCCCTGGACAGGTCTATGGCTACACCTTC.

This clone was seen more than once but under ten times. V and J are TRBV6-6 and TRBJ1-5, with 11 positions matching TRBD1. V lost 6 bases, J lost 3 bases, and 7 bases stayed unmatched. Germline values: CDR1 MNHNY, CDR2 SVGAGI (reference sequence). The CDR3 has 16 residues. The CDR3 is CASSPGQGAFNQPQHF. The CDR3, as DNA: TGTGCCAGCAGCCCAGGACAGGGGGCATTCAATCAGCCCCAGCATTTT.

This clone was detected a few times. The rearrangement uses TRBV27 and TRBJ2-7; D uncertain. V was pared by 3 bases and J by 8 bases, with 17 bases between. The CDR3 has 14 residues. CDR1 and CDR2 from the germline V gene are MNHEY and SMNVEV (reference sequence). The CDR3 DNA sequence: TGTGCCAGCAGTTTGTCTAGGGAAGTGGTTCAGCAGTACTTC. Translation gives CASSLSREVVQQYF.

This clone was counted once. The CDR3 protein is CASSVQPGTYEQYF. The DNA of the CDR3 is TGTGCCAGCAGCGTCCAGCCGGGGACCTACGAGCAGTACTTC. The chain combines TRBV5-8 with TRBJ2-7; a possible D gene is TRBD2 (5 bases). This CDR3 comprises 14 residues. CDR1 and CDR2 (germline): SGHTS, YDEGEE. V shed 4 bases and J shed 2 bases, with 13 bases lying between them.

The gene calls are TRBV19 and TRBJ2-1; TRBD2 aligns across 8 bases. The trim removed 6 bases at V and 5 bases at J, leaving 6 bases unmatched. The CDR3 loop spans 14 amino acids. The germline V gene encodes CDR1 LNHDA and CDR2 SQIVND (reference sequence). Here the CDR3 DNA reads TGTGCCAGTAGAGACGGGACTAGGGACAATGAGCAGTTCTTC. It specifies CASRDGTRDNEQFF.

The chain has TRBV29-1 and TRBJ2-3; D is unclear. Germline CDR1 and CDR2: SQVTM and ANQGSEA. The CDR3 contains 11 residues. V lost 3 bases, J lost 2 bases, and 3 bases lay in between. This CDR3 reads CSVETTDTQYF. In DNA form, the CDR3 reads TGCAGCGTTGAGACCACAGATACGCAGTATTTT.